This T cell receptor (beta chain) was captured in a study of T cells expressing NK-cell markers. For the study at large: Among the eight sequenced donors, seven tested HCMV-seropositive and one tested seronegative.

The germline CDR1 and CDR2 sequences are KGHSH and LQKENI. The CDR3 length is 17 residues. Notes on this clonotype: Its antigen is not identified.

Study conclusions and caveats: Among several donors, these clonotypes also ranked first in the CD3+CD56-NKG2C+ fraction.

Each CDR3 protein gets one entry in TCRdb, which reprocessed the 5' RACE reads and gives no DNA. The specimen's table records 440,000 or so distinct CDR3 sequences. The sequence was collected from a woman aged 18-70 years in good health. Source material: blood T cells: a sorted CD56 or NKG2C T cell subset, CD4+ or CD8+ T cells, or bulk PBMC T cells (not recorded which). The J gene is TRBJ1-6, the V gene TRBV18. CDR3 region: CASSPPGLAGYNSPLHF.